This T cell receptor (beta chain) was recorded in a study of blood T cell repertoires in COVID-19. Study in general: Collection of acute and convalescent COVID-19 samples took place in the United States, Italy and Spain. The analysed material was cDNA or gDNA that came from T cells, B-cell-depleted T cells, or PBMCs.

Methods used by the authors: Amplification of reference gene primers was used by the study to estimate nucleated cell counts. The assay was immunoSEQ multiplex PCR, and TCRdb's table has in-frame clones only and misses some. V and J calls and clone size follow that table, whereas D and trimming were derived from the DNA. The sample has nearly 60,000 clones, nearly 90% seen once. The TCR originated in a man aged 55 to 70 with active COVID-19. Sequencing input: peripheral blood.

In DNA, the CDR3 is TGTGCCAGCAGCGGCACACGACAGGGCATAGTGAACACTGAAGCTTTCTTT. Translating gives CASSGTRQGIVNTEAFF. The rearrangement joins TRBV5-6 to TRBJ1-1, with TRBD1 matching 7 bases. The V gene end was trimmed by 4 bases and the J gene end by 0 bases; junction bases not matched to a gene: 12. The CDR3 is 17 residues long. Germline CDR1 SGHDT, CDR2 YYEEEE.